This T cell receptor beta chain originates from a study of CD8 T cells in Susac syndrome. Study observations and caveats: Across the total CD8+ repertoires, fewer than 20 Susac-specific public clones were detected, and across the CD8+ TEMRA repertoires, four to six such clones were detected.

The germline gives CDR1 SGHRS, CDR2 YFSETQ. With 1 base removed from V and 8 bases from J, the gap between germline ends came to 9 bases. The CDR3 has 13 amino acids. An amount of RNA that ranged from about 0.45 to 1 ug was reverse transcribed with random hexamers. TCRdb re-called the immunoSEQ multiplex PCR reads through MiXCR, storing one row per CDR3 protein. The sample holds some 200,000 distinct CDR3 sequences, roughly 94% seen once. Concerning this clonotype itself: Its cognate antigen is unknown.

V usage is TRBV5-1 and J usage is TRBJ1-4; D gene uncertain. The sample comprised CD8+ T cells from PBMCs. The clonotype was recovered from a human donor with Susac syndrome. CDR3: CASSLIHGEKLFF. The CDR3 bases are TGCGCCAGCAGCTTGATTCATGGAGAAAAACTGTTTTTT.